The 20 T cell receptor beta chains below were found in one sample sequenced in a study of T cells in Graves' hyperthyroidism and ophthalmopathy. RNA transcripts provided the source from which TCR beta CDR3 regions were amplified. HTBI primers were the set used in a first-round RT-PCR of the TCR CDR3. A single record per CDR3 protein comes from TCRdb applying MiXCR to the multiplex PCR reads. The table has approximately 510,000 distinct CDR3 sequences, about 20% seen once; the top ten hold about 25%. The sample comprised blood. These receptor sequences come from a man aged 18 to 30 with Graves' hyperthyroidism.

This clonotype was counted at least ten times. The V and J genes are TRBV2 and TRBJ2-2, with D tentatively TRBD1 (5 bases). Per germline, CDR1 SNHLY and CDR2 FYNNEI. The CDR3 is 12 amino acids. The V end was cut by 8 bases, the J end by 6 bases, with 10 bases between. The CDR3 DNA reads TGTGCCAGCCTCAGGGAAGCCGGGGAGCTGTTTTTT. It yields the protein CASLREAGELFF.

The chain is built from TRBV3-1 and TRBJ2-7, with 7 bases identical to TRBD1. Losses at the gene ends were 0 bases for V and 4 bases for J; bases not matched to a gene: 6. CDR1 and CDR2 (germline): LGHDT, YNNKEL (reference sequence). The CDR3 runs 15 residues. The CDR3 region is CASSQEGGGLYEQYF. The DNA of the CDR3 is TGTGCCAGCAGCCAAGAAGGGGGCGGATTGTACGAGCAGTACTTC.

This clonotype was seen a handful of times. The chain is built from TRBV29-1 and TRBJ2-2; 7 bases align to TRBD2. The CDR3 has 12 amino acids. V gave up 7 bases and J gave up 3 bases; unmatched junction bases: 2. Germline assignment: CDR1 SQVTM and CDR2 ANQGSEA. CDR3 DNA sequence: TGCAGCGCGGGGAGGGACACCGGGGAGCTGTTTTTT. Translation: CSAGRDTGELFF.

This clonotype was seen ten or more times. This chain joins TRBV27 and TRBJ2-7, with no clear D. There are 13 residues in the CDR3. Germline V gene lookup returns CDR1 MNHEY and CDR2 SMNVEV (reference sequence). The germline V and J ends were trimmed by 3 bases and 2 bases, with 8 bases remaining between them. CDR3 in amino acids: CASSFGYAYEQYF. Here the CDR3 DNA reads TGTGCCAGCAGTTTCGGGTATGCCTACGAGCAGTACTTC.

In this sample, this clonotype turned up many times. V gene TRBV28 combines with J gene TRBJ1-1; D gene unclear. Germline CDR1 and CDR2: MDHEN and SYDVKM. Deletions cut 6 bases from V and 11 bases from J, with 19 bases between. The CDR3 contains 13 residues. This CDR3 reads CASSLPQYDSAFF. In nucleotides, the CDR3 is TGTGCCAGCAGCCTACCTCAGTACGATAGTGCTTTCTTT.

This clonotype was counted a few times. The J gene is TRBJ1-1, the V gene TRBV19; 7 bases agree with TRBD1. V trimming: 2 bases; J trimming: 4 bases; junction bases outside the gene matches: 10. Germline-derived CDR1 and CDR2 are LNHDA and SQIVND (reference sequence). This CDR3 is 16 amino acids long. The CDR3 sequence is CASSISSTGTSTEAFF. For the CDR3, the DNA is TGTGCCAGTAGTATAAGTTCGACAGGGACGAGCACTGAAGCTTTCTTT.

This clonotype has a handful of counts. The V gene is TRBV7-9, the J gene TRBJ2-7, with D perhaps assigned TRBD1 or TRBD2 (7 bases each). This CDR3 has 15 residues. Germline CDR1 SEHNR, CDR2 FQNEAQ (reference sequence). Trimming stripped 1 base from V and 2 bases from J, with 12 bases between. CDR3 amino acids: CASSLGGGQTYEQYF. CDR3 in DNA: TGTGCCAGCAGCTTAGGCGGGGGACAGACCTACGAGCAGTACTTC.

There are many counts of this clonotype. This sequence joins TRBV30 and TRBJ1-1; TRBD1 matches at 8 bases. Germline assignment: CDR1 GTSNPN and CDR2 SVGIG (reference sequence). The CDR3 spans 13 residues. The V and J ends lost 5 bases and 0 bases, in that order; junction bases with no gene match: 2. The CDR3 protein is CAWGTGLNTEAFF. DNA of the CDR3: TGTGCCTGGGGGACAGGATTGAACACTGAAGCTTTCTTT.

The CDR3 protein is CASTLSSGLTDTQYF. Written as DNA, the CDR3 is TGTGCCAGCACCCTATCTAGCGGACTCACAGATACGCAGTATTTT. The chain combines TRBV12-3 or TRBV12-4 with TRBJ2-3, with 7 nucleotides matching TRBD2. Trimming cost V 7 bases and J 2 bases; bases outside gene matches: 9. The CDR3 has 15 amino acids.

Many counts were recorded for this clonotype. The chain combines TRBV19 with TRBJ1-1; 7 nucleotides line up with TRBD1. Trimming removed 7 bases from V and 0 bases from J; junction bases left unmatched: 5. This CDR3 comprises 14 residues. Looked up from germline, CDR1 is LNHDA and CDR2 is SQIVND (reference sequence). Here the CDR3 reads CASTPDRLNTEAFF. CDR3 DNA sequence: TGTGCCAGTACCCCGGACAGGCTGAACACTGAAGCTTTCTTT.

This clonotype was found a few times. This chain links TRBV12-3 or TRBV12-4 with TRBJ2-7; 8 bases fit TRBD2. This CDR3 contains 15 residues. Trimming removed 4 bases from V and 6 bases from J; junction bases left unmatched: 11. Written as DNA, the CDR3 is TGTGCCAGCAGTTCCTATGTGAGCGGGAGAGCCGAGCAGTACTTC. Amino acid sequence: CASSSYVSGRAEQYF.

This clonotype was observed at least ten times. V and J are TRBV27 and TRBJ1-1, with 7 bases matching TRBD1. V lost 5 bases to trimming and J lost 8 bases; unmatched junction nucleotides: 11. The CDR3 length is 14 residues. Germline V gives CDR1 MNHEY, CDR2 SMNVEV (reference sequence). This CDR3 reads CASSILDRAGEAFF. In DNA, the CDR3 is TGTGCCAGCAGTATTCTTGACAGGGCTGGCGAAGCTTTCTTT.

This chain uses TRBV24-1 with TRBJ2-7; perhaps D is TRBD1 or TRBD2 (5 bases each). Germline V lookup: CDR1 KGHDR, CDR2 SFDVKD. CDR3 length equals 11 residues. Trimming took 5 bases from V and 5 from J, leaving 6 bases between them. The CDR3 region has the DNA TGTGCCACCAGTGCGGGGCACGAGCAGTACTTC. Protein: CATSAGHEQYF.

Turning to this clonotype: This may arise from a read error, as a much more abundant clone is one base away. CDR3 nucleotides: TGCAGTGCTCCGGATCTAGCGGACGCCTACGAGCAGTACTTC. The encoded protein is CSAPDLADAYEQYF. This rearrangement joins TRBV20-1 to TRBJ2-7, with 7 bases matching TRBD2. Germline assignment: CDR1 DFQATT and CDR2 SNEGSKA (reference sequence). There are 14 residues in the CDR3. The V segment lost 5 bases and the J segment 2 bases; nucleotides outside the gene matches: 9.

Ten or more counts support this clonotype. The chain combines TRBV5-1 with TRBJ1-1; 10 nucleotides line up with TRBD1. After removal of 2 bases from V and 0 bases from J, the junction contained 4 bases not matched to a gene. Germline assignment: CDR1 SGHRS and CDR2 YFSETQ. This CDR3 region has 16 residues. The chain's CDR3 is CASSFGTGVMNTEAFF. For the CDR3, the DNA is TGCGCCAGCAGCTTCGGGACAGGGGTAATGAACACTGAAGCTTTCTTT.

This clonotype has only a few counts. J is TRBJ2-7 and V is TRBV7-9; D gene uncertain. The germline V gene has CDR1 SEHNR and CDR2 FQNEAQ (reference sequence). V gave up 1 base and J gave up 3 bases, with 10 bases separating them. The CDR3 loop spans 14 amino acids. In DNA, the CDR3 is TGTGCCAGCAGCTTAGTGGCAACGAGCTACGAGCAGTACTTC. This encodes CASSLVATSYEQYF.

This clonotype was recorded at least ten times. V and J are TRBV9 and TRBJ2-2; 9 bases align to TRBD1. Unmatched junction bases numbered 8, after V lost 0 bases and J lost 5 bases. Germline V CDR1 and CDR2: SGDLS, YYNGEE. CDR3 length: 17 amino acids. CDR3 sequence (DNA): TGTGCCAGCAGCGTAGTCGCCGGGACAGGGAAAACCGGGGAGCTGTTTTTT. Translation gives CASSVVAGTGKTGELFF.

V usage is TRBV11-2 and J usage is TRBJ1-2; D is ambiguous. The germline V and J ends were trimmed by 5 bases and 1 base, with 17 bases remaining between them. The CDR3 extends over 16 amino acids. The germline V gene encodes CDR1 SGHAT and CDR2 FQNNGV. CDR3 coding DNA: TGTGCCAGCAGCGTAACAGTGTACTACTATAACTATGGCTACACCTTC. Translating gives CASSVTVYYYNYGYTF.

At least ten counts were recorded for this clonotype. The chain employs TRBV7-9 and TRBJ2-7, with D possibly matching TRBD2 (7 bases). The CDR3 has 14 amino acids. Germline V CDR1 and CDR2: SEHNR, FQNEAQ (reference sequence). Trimming stripped 5 bases from V and 2 bases from J, with 13 bases between. The CDR3, as DNA: TGTGCCAGCAGCGAGGGGGGGGGGCCCTACGAGCAGTACTTC. Translated, it gives CASSEGGGPYEQYF. Full variable domain (rest looked up from reference TRBV7-9 and TRBJ2-7): DTGVSQNPRHKITKRGQNVTFRCDPISEHNRLYWYRQTLGQGPEFLTYFQNEAQLEKSRLLSDRFSAERPKGSFSTLEIQRTEQGDSAMYLCASSEGGGPYEQYFGPGTRLTVT.

Notes on this clonotype: Given a much more abundant clone one base away, this may be a read error. In DNA, the CDR3 is TGTGCCAGCAGCCGGACAGGGGTGTGGGAGCAGTACTTC. Its translation is CASSRTGVWEQYF. This chain links TRBV7-9 with TRBJ2-7; 9 bases fit TRBD1. The V segment lost 5 bases and the J segment 7 bases; nucleotides outside the gene matches: 6. The length of the CDR3 is 13 residues. CDR1 and CDR2 from the germline V gene are SEHNR and FQNEAQ (reference sequence).